This paragraph covers one T cell receptor delta chain sequence. J lost 9 bases, V lost 3 bases, and 10 bases had no gene match. The CDR3 consists of 14 residues. Germline lookup yields CDR1 GEAIGNYY and CDR2 EKD. These data originate in a study of gamma-delta chains in newborns, infants, children. Whole-study context: Microbial exposure reportedly drives polyclonal innate γδ T cell expansion after birth.

TCRdb reapplied CATT to the reads. The sample gives 8,500 to 14,000 delta-chain clones, approximately 10% of which show up once; approximately 3.8% is in the top ten. The V gene is TRDV2, the J gene TRDJ1, with TRDD3 identical over 9 bases. This TCR came from a child who was a newborn, infant or young child, either healthy, febrile or measles-vaccinated (not recorded which). The sequenced material came from blood. The CDR3: CACDRLGDSAELIF. For the CDR3, the DNA is TGTGCCTGTGACCGACTGGGGGACTCGGCAGAACTCATCTTT.